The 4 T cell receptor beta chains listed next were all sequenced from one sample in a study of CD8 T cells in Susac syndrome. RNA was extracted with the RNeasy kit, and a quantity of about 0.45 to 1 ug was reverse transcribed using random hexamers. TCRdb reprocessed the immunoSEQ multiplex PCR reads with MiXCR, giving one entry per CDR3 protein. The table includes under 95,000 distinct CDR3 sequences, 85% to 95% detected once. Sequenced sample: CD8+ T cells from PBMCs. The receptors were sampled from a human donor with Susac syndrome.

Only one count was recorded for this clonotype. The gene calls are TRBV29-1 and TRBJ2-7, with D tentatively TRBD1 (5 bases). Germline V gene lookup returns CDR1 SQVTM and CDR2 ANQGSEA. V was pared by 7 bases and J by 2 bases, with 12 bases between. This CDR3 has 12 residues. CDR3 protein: CSGAQGTYEQYF. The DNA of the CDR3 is TGCAGCGGTGCGCAGGGAACCTACGAGCAGTACTTC.

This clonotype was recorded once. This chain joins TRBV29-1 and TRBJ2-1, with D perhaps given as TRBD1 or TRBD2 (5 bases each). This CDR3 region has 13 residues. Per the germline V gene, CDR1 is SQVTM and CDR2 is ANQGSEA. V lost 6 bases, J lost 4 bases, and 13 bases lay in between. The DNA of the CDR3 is TGCAGCGTGCCCCGGGACGGATACAATGAGCAGTTCTTC. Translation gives CSVPRDGYNEQFF.

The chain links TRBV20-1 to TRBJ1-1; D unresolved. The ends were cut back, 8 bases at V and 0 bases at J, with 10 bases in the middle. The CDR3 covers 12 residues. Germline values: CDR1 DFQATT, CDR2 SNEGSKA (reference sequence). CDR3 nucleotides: TGCAGTTTCCTCCACTTGAACACTGAAGCTTTCTTT. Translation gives CSFLHLNTEAFF.

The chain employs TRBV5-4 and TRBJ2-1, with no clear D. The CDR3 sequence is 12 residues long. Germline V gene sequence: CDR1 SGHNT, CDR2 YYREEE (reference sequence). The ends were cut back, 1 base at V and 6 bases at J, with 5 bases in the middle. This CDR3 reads CASSLPPNEQFF. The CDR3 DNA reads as TGTGCCAGCAGCTTGCCCCCCAATGAGCAGTTCTTC.